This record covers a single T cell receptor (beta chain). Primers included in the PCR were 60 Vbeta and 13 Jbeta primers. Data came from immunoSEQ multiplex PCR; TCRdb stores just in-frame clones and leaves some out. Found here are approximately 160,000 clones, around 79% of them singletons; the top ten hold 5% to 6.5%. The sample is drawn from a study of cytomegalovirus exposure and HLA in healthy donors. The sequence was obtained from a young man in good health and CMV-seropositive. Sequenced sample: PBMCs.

CDR3 sequence reads: CASSVVGNSPLHF. CDR3 DNA sequence: TGTGCCAGCAGCGTAGTCGGGAATTCACCCCTCCACTTT. The chain combines TRBV9 with TRBJ1-6, with D unclear. Germline lookup yields CDR1 SGDLS and CDR2 YYNGEE. The V end lost 0 bases, the J end lost 7 bases, and 5 bases lay between the germline ends. The CDR3 runs 13 residues.